A selection of T cell receptor beta chains follows, all from one sample in a study of cytomegalovirus exposure and HLA in healthy donors. TCRdb's copy holds only in-frame clones and misses some; the assay was immunoSEQ multiplex PCR. The sample has about 330,000 clones; just over 85% are singletons. The sample comprised PBMCs. The receptors come from a woman under 30 in good health and CMV-seronegative. The CDR3 runs from the conserved cysteine through the conserved F or W. The order of the fields is D gene, V gene, J gene, clone size, CDR3 DNA, CDR3 protein. D genes are given only for firm matches. A clone size is listed for some rows: how often the clone was seen (once, few, many), or a class if it is expanded.

>TRBD2|TRBV5-1|TRBJ2-5|.
TGCGCCAGCAGCTTACTAGCGGGGGATCAAGAGACCCAGTACTTC
CASSLLAGDQETQYF
>TRBD1|TRBV15|TRBJ1-1|.
TGTGCCACCAGCAGAGTACAGGGGGCGCTTGGAGAGACTGAAGCTTTCTTT
CATSRVQGALGETEAFF
>.|TRBV5-8|TRBJ2-5|.
TGTGCCAGCAGCTCCCGAGACTCGAGGGAGACCCAGTACTTC
CASSSRDSRETQYF
>.|TRBV2|TRBJ2-7|.
TGTGCCAGCAGTGAACTCGGGAGCGGCTACGAGCAGTACTTC
CASSELGSGYEQYF
>TRBD1|TRBV5-6|TRBJ2-5|.
TGTGCCAGCAGCTACAGGGGTAAAGAGACCCAGTACTTC
CASSYRGKETQYF
>.|TRBV5-1|TRBJ1-4|.
TGCGCCAGCAGCTTACAAGGAGAAGAAAAACTGTTTTTT
CASSLQGEEKLFF
>TRBD1|TRBV4-1|TRBJ1-5|.
TGCGCCAGCAGCCCCTCGGACAGGGGAGGTCAGCCCCAGCATTTT
CASSPSDRGGQPQHF
>TRBD1|TRBV27|TRBJ2-2|.
TGTGCCAGCAGTTTAATTGCAGGGGGCTTCCCCCGAAACACCGGGGAGCTGTTTTTT
CASSLIAGGFPRNTGELFF
>TRBD1|TRBV18|TRBJ2-7|.
TGTGCCAGCTCACCTCAAGACAGGGACGAGCAGTACTTC
CASSPQDRDEQYF
>.|TRBV13|TRBJ1-1|.
TGTGCCAGCAGTAGCCTAGGCGGAGATGGCACTGAAGCTTTCTTT
CASSSLGGDGTEAFF
>TRBD2|TRBV7-2|TRBJ2-3|.
TGTGCCAGCAGCTTTATGGGTTCGCGGGGGAGCACAGATACGCAGTATTTT
CASSFMGSRGSTDTQYF
>TRBD2|TRBV30|TRBJ2-3|.
TGTGCCTGGAGTAAGACTAGCGGGGTCGCGGGTGATACGCAGTATTTT
CAWSKTSGVAGDTQYF
>TRBD2|TRBV7-8|TRBJ2-7|.
TGTGCCAGCAGCTCTACTAGCGCGGCTGTACAGCAGTACTTC
CASSSTSAAVQQYF
>.|TRBV27|TRBJ2-1|once
TGTGCCAGCAGTTTATCGGGGACTGGGCTTACAGTTGAGCAGTTCTTC
CASSLSGTGLTVEQFF
>.|TRBV4-3|TRBJ2-7|.
TGCGCCAGCAGCCAAGATCTAGGTGGGGGGACCTACGAGCAGTACTTC
CASSQDLGGGTYEQYF
>.|TRBV5-1|TRBJ1-3|few
TGCGCCAGCAGCTTGGCCCTTCGGGACACCATATATTTT
CASSLALRDTIYF
>.|TRBV28|TRBJ1-1|.
TGTGCCAGCAGTCCCTACTACAGGGAAAGACCTGAAGCTTTCTTT
CASSPYYRERPEAFF
>.|TRBV6-1|TRBJ1-1|.
TGTGCCAGTGGGCGTAAGAACACTGAAGCTTTCTTT
CASGRKNTEAFF
>.|TRBV2|TRBJ2-7|.
TGTGCCAGCAGGTCGGACAGTCCCTACGAGCAGTACTTC
CASRSDSPYEQYF
>.|TRBV4-1|TRBJ2-7|.
TGCGCCAGCAGCCAAGGGGGCAGTGTGACAGGCTACGAGCAGTACTTC
CASSQGGSVTGYEQYF
>.|TRBV6-5|TRBJ2-7|once
TGTGCCAGCAGGGACGACACCGCGGGGGAGCAGTACTTC
CASRDDTAGEQYF
>TRBD1|TRBV7-9|TRBJ1-1|.
TGTGCCAGCAGCCCAACAGGGGGCACTGAAGCTTTCTTT
CASSPTGGTEAFF
>.|TRBV4-1|TRBJ1-3|few
TGCGCCAGCAGCCAAGATATCCCGAACACCATATATTTT
CASSQDIPNTIYF
>TRBD1|TRBV28|TRBJ2-6|.
TGTGCCAGCGGACCGGGACAGAGCTCTGGGGCCAACGTCCTGACTTTC
CASGPGQSSGANVLTF
>.|TRBV4-3|TRBJ2-1|.
TGCGCCAGCAGCCAATTCCTCACGGGAAACAATGAGCAGTTCTTC
CASSQFLTGNNEQFF
>.|TRBV6-5|TRBJ1-4|.
TGTGCCACCCACCCGACGACAGCCTTTAATGAAAAACTGTTTTTT
CATHPTTAFNEKLFF
>.|TRBV7-9|TRBJ2-1|.
TGTGCCAGCAGCTTAGACGGCGGCCACAATGAGCAGTTCTTC
CASSLDGGHNEQFF
>TRBD1|TRBV6-5|TRBJ2-5|.
TGTGCCAGCAGTTACACCGGGGACAGCCTGGGAGAGACCCAGTACTTC
CASSYTGDSLGETQYF
>TRBD1|TRBV27|TRBJ2-4|.
TGTGCCAGCAGTGGACAGGGGCGAGCCAAAAACATTCAGTACTTC
CASSGQGRAKNIQYF
>TRBD2|TRBV9|TRBJ2-1|.
TGTGCCAGCAGCGTAGGGGCTAGCGGGAGCAGGAGTTCCTACAATGAGCAGTTCTTC
CASSVGASGSRSSYNEQFF
>.|TRBV5-1|TRBJ2-7|.
TGCGCCAGCAGCTTGAACAGGGAGGGCAACGAGCAGTACTTC
CASSLNREGNEQYF
>TRBD1|TRBV30|TRBJ1-3|.
TGTGCCTGGAGTCCTCCTACCCCCGGGACAGGGGTCGGAAACACCATATATTTT
CAWSPPTPGTGVGNTIYF
>.|TRBV5-4|TRBJ2-5|once
TGTGCCAGCAGCCCTGGGGGGGGCTGGGAGACCCAGTACTTC
CASSPGGGWETQYF
>TRBD2|TRBV7-2|TRBJ2-5|.
TGTGCCAGCAGCTCCTCCTTAGGGACTAGCGTTCAAGAGACCCAGTACTTC
CASSSSLGTSVQETQYF
>TRBD2|TRBV30|TRBJ2-2|.
TGTGCCTGGAGTCCCCCGGGACTAGCGGGATACGGCACCGGGGAGCTGTTTTTT
CAWSPPGLAGYGTGELFF
>.|TRBV7-2|TRBJ1-2|.
TGTGCCAGCAGCTCGGACAGCAACTATGGCTACACCTTC
CASSSDSNYGYTF
>.|TRBV6-5|TRBJ2-6|.
TGTGCCAGCAGTTACTCCGGCGGTGGGGCCAACGTCCTGACTTTC
CASSYSGGGANVLTF
>TRBD1|TRBV19|TRBJ2-7|.
TGTGCCAGTAGCCCCAGACCCGGGACAGGGGACTACGAGCAGTACTTC
CASSPRPGTGDYEQYF
>.|TRBV7-2|TRBJ2-1|once
TGTGCCAGCAGCTTCAGGACTAATCCCCCCAATGAGCAGTTCTTC
CASSFRTNPPNEQFF
>.|TRBV30|TRBJ1-4|.
TGTGCCTGGAGTCCGGGGGCAACTAATGAAAAACTGTTTTTT
CAWSPGATNEKLFF
>TRBD1|TRBV7-9|TRBJ1-5|.
TGTGCCAGCAGCTTATCGGACGGCCAGGGGGATAGCAATCAGCCCCAGCATTTT
CASSLSDGQGDSNQPQHF
>.|TRBV19|TRBJ1-5|.
TGTGCCAGTCGACCAGGGTCCCGGTCGAGCAATCAGCCCCAGCATTTT
CASRPGSRSSNQPQHF
>TRBD2|TRBV7-8|TRBJ2-7|.
TGTGCCAGCAGCTTATTTCCCCGGGCCGGGGGGGATCCCTACGAGCAGTACTTC
CASSLFPRAGGDPYEQYF